This T cell receptor (beta chain) originates from a study of cytomegalovirus exposure and HLA in healthy donors. Regarding the study as a whole: In a later analysis, DRB1 alleles had the most associated TCRs; HLA-C alleles the fewest. HLA allele associations emerged for around 15,000 TCR beta sequences in a later analysis, at 0.05 false discovery rate. Later analysis identified a missense DCLRE1C variant that was linked to TCR beta V- and J-gene trimming. An apparent linkage of common viral pathogens to several of the most significant clusters emerged in a later analysis.

This CDR3 contains 15 residues. Germline V gene sequence: CDR1 SGHDN, CDR2 FVKESK. V shed 4 bases and J shed 7 bases, with 16 bases lying between them. A remark on this clone: Antigen unknown.

Amplification used 60 Vbeta primers and 13 Jbeta primers. Clones were sequenced by immunoSEQ multiplex PCR, and TCRdb holds only the in-frame ones, with some missing. Of 90,000 to 120,000 clones listed, 81% are singletons. The chain couples TRBV14 to TRBJ2-2, with a tentative D call TRBD2 (6 bases). The sequenced material came from PBMCs. The TCR was taken from a man aged 25-40 years in good health and CMV-seronegative. The CDR3 loop is CASSRRDSVGGELFF. The CDR3 DNA is TGTGCCAGCAGCCGCCGGGACTCCGTTGGCGGGGAGCTGTTTTTT.